This TCR beta chain was captured in a study of OX40 agonist ivuxolimab in advanced cancers. Study-level information: Three patients, one with hepatocellular carcinoma and two with cutaneous melanoma, achieved partial responses. Points from the study as a whole: The CD4+ and CD8+ T cells in the blood had expanded clonally by week 6 at 0.1 to 3.0 mg/kg. On average, CD8+ T cells had more expanded clones than CD4+.

Clones were read by immunoSEQ multiplex PCR, and TCRdb kept only the in-frame ones, dropping some. Of some 100,000 clones in the sample, approximately 90% were seen once. It was autoimmune disease history or systemic immunosuppression that excluded patients. Comments on this clone: The antigen is not known. The same CDR3 is also encoded by other DNA sequences in this sample.

V was shortened by 1 base and J by 5 bases, with 4 bases between the two germline ends. This CDR3 spans 12 amino acids. Germline loops: CDR1 MGHRA, CDR2 YSYEKL. This clonotype was obtained from an adult with an advanced solid tumor such as melanoma, head and neck, liver or kidney cancer. This chain links TRBV4-1 with TRBJ2-3; D is uncertain. Sequenced material: CD4+ or CD8+ T cells sorted from blood, taken in a trial of the OX40 agonist ivuxolimab. The CDR3 loop reads CASSQVRDTQYF. CDR3 nucleotide sequence: TGCGCCAGCAGCCAAGTAAGAGATACGCAGTATTTT.